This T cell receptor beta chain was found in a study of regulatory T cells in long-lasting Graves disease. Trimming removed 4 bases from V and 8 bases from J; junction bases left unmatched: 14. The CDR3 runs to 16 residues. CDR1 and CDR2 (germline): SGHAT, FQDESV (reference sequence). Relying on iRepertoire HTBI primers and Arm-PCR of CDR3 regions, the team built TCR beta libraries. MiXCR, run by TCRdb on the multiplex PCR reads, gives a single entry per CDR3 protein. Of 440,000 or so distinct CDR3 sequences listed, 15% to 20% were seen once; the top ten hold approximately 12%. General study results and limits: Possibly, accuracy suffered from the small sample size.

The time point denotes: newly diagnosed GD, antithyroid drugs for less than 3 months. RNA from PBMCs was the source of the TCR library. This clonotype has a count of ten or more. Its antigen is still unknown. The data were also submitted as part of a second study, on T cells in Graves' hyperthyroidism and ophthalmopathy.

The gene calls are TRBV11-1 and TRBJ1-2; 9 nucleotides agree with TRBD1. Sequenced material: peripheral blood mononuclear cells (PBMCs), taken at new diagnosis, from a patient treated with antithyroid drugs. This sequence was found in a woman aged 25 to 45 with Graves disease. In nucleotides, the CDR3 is TGTGCCAGCAGCTCTCACCCCAGGGACAGGGAGGAAGGCTACACCTTC. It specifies CASSSHPRDREEGYTF.